One sample yielded the 20 T cell receptor beta chains listed below, sequenced in a study of blood T cell repertoires in COVID-19. Sequenced by immunoSEQ multiplex PCR; TCRdb stores in-frame clones only, minus some. The table shows 200,000 to 250,000 clones, with around 82% occurring only once. Sequencing was performed on peripheral blood. The receptors here all came from a woman aged 70-85 years with acute or convalescent COVID-19.

The rearrangement uses TRBV7-8 and TRBJ2-5; 10 bases are a match to TRBD2. V dropped 1 base and J dropped 0; count of bases not matched to a gene: 2. There are 16 residues in the CDR3. The germline gives CDR1 SGHVS, CDR2 FQNEAQ. CDR3 loop: CASSLGSGGYQETQYF. In DNA, the CDR3 is TGTGCCAGCAGCTTAGGTAGCGGGGGGTACCAAGAGACCCAGTACTTC.

The CDR3 nucleotides are TGTGCCAGCAGTTTAGTGGGACAGGGGGAGTATCAGCCCCAGCATTTT. Translated, it gives CASSLVGQGEYQPQHF. The gene calls are TRBV28 and TRBJ1-5, with 11 positions matching TRBD1. The trim removed 2 bases at V and 5 bases at J, leaving 5 bases unmatched. Germline values: CDR1 MDHEN, CDR2 SYDVKM. The CDR3 covers 16 residues.

The chain uses TRBV2 and TRBJ2-1, with D possibly TRBD1 on 6 matching bases. The length of the CDR3 is 14 residues. Germline CDR1 reads SNHLY; CDR2 reads FYNNEI. Trimming took 6 bases from V and 4 from J, leaving 13 bases between them. The CDR3 DNA reads as TGTGCCAGCAGGGATGAGGACAGATACAATGAGCAGTTCTTC. Amino acids: CASRDEDRYNEQFF.

The chain uses TRBV10-3 and TRBJ1-4; 7 positions agree with TRBD1. The CDR3 totals 19 residues. Germline lookup yields CDR1 ENHRY and CDR2 SYGVKD. V lost 2 bases, J lost 0 bases, and 12 bases stayed unmatched. CDR3 nucleotides: TGTGCCATCAGTGAGGGGAGACAGGGCAGCTCTGCAACTAATGAAAAACTGTTTTTT. Amino acid sequence: CAISEGRQGSSATNEKLFF.

V gene TRBV5-4 combines with J gene TRBJ1-1; the D is unclear. V dropped 6 bases and J dropped 1 base, with 13 bases sitting between them. Germline V gives CDR1 SGHNT, CDR2 YYREEE (reference sequence). The CDR3 length is 14 residues. CDR3 coding DNA: TGTGCCAGCAACCCCACCCCCAGGAACACTGAAGCTTTCTTT. Translation gives CASNPTPRNTEAFF.

The CDR3 sequence is CATSRRVQVTEAFF. The DNA of the CDR3 is TGTGCCACCAGTAGGCGGGTGCAGGTGACTGAAGCTTTCTTT. The V call is TRBV15, the J call TRBJ1-1; no clear D. The CDR3 extends over 14 amino acids. V gave up 6 bases and J gave up 5 bases, with 16 bases separating them. Germline values: CDR1 LNHNV, CDR2 YYDKDF (reference sequence).

The rearrangement uses TRBV6-5 and TRBJ1-2; D is perhaps TRBD1 (5 bases). Germline CDR1 is MNHEY and CDR2 is SVGAGI. The V gene lost 8 bases and the J gene lost 2 bases, with 15 bases spanning the gap. This CDR3 contains 14 residues. CDR3 DNA sequence: TGTGCCAGCGGGGAGGCAGGGCGAAACTATGGCTACACCTTC. Residues: CASGEAGRNYGYTF.

The sample holds a few counts of this clone. The chain uses TRBV5-1 and TRBJ2-3; TRBD2 matches at 7 bases. This CDR3 spans 16 amino acids. Germline values: CDR1 SGHRS, CDR2 YFSETQ. After removal of 0 bases from V and 3 bases from J, the junction contained 7 bases not matched to a gene. The CDR3 DNA follows: TGCGCCAGCAGCTTGGCCCGGCAGGGAGGGACAGATACGCAGTATTTT. Translating gives CASSLARQGGTDTQYF.

The gene calls are TRBV30 and TRBJ1-6; TRBD1 aligns across 10 bases. This CDR3 has 17 amino acids. From germline, CDR1 is GTSNPN and CDR2 SVGIG (reference sequence). J lost 6 bases, V lost 2 bases, and 10 bases had no gene match. This CDR3 reads CAWSQIWTGGVNSPLHF. The CDR3 DNA reads TGTGCCTGGAGTCAAATATGGACAGGGGGTGTTAATTCACCCCTCCACTTT.

The chain carries TRBV11-2 and TRBJ2-7; 7 nucleotides line up with TRBD1. Germline V CDR1 and CDR2: SGHAT, FQNNGV. With V trimmed by 3 bases and J by 3 bases, 5 bases remained unmatched. The CDR3 extends over 14 amino acids. In DNA, the CDR3 is TGTGCCAGCAGCTTTAACCGGGACAGCTACGAGCAGTACTTC. Its protein product is CASSFNRDSYEQYF.

The chain uses TRBV6-5 and TRBJ1-1, with D possibly being TRBD1 (6 bases). CDR1 and CDR2 (germline): MNHEY, SVGAGI. The V end lost 9 bases, the J end lost 1 base, and 18 bases lay between the germline ends. The length of the CDR3 is 15 residues. Here the CDR3 reads CASTTGPLPNTEAFF. Written as DNA, the CDR3 is TGTGCCAGTACTACAGGGCCCTTACCGAACACTGAAGCTTTCTTT.

The table lists this clone with a count of one. This CDR3 reads CASSQERVTEAFF. For the CDR3, the DNA is TGTGCCAGCAGCCAAGAGCGAGTAACTGAAGCTTTCTTT. J is TRBJ1-1 and V is TRBV3-1 (or the pseudogene TRBV3-2); D gene uncertain. This CDR3 contains 13 residues. Per the germline V gene, CDR1 is LGHDT and CDR2 is YNNKEL (reference sequence). Trimming shortened V by 0 bases and J by 5 bases, and 7 bases separated the two germline ends.

The chain is built from TRBV29-1 and TRBJ2-7; 12 bases agree with TRBD1. CDR1 and CDR2 from the germline V gene are SQVTM and ANQGSEA. V shed 7 bases and J 5 bases; nucleotides not matched to a gene: 12. This CDR3 spans 15 amino acids. The CDR3 region is CSAVGGTGGRNEQYF. CDR3 nucleotides: TGCAGCGCCGTAGGGGGGACAGGGGGCAGGAACGAGCAGTACTTC.

The chain uses TRBV5-5 and TRBJ2-5; D is possibly TRBD2 (6 bases). The CDR3 contains 15 residues. Germline assignment: CDR1 SGHKS and CDR2 YYEKEE (reference sequence). V gave up 1 base and J gave up 2 bases, with 12 bases separating them. CDR3 in amino acids: CASSLLEGPQETQYF. Written as DNA, the CDR3 is TGTGCCAGCAGCTTGTTGGAGGGTCCACAAGAGACCCAGTACTTC.

The chain uses TRBV19 and TRBJ2-2; 8 nucleotides align to TRBD2. The CDR3 covers 17 residues. Trimming at V came to 7 bases and at J to 7 bases, leaving 17 bases not matched to a gene. CDR1 is LNHDA, CDR2 SQIVND, per germline (reference sequence). CDR3: CASTTDGQRGIGGELFF. The CDR3 bases are TGTGCCAGTACGACTGACGGCCAGCGGGGGATTGGCGGGGAGCTGTTTTTT. The full variable domain, rest sourced from reference TRBV19 and TRBJ2-2, is DGGITQSPKYLFRKEGQNVTLSCEQNLNHDAMYWYRQDPGQGLRLIYYSQIVNDFQKGDIAEGYSVSREKKESFPLTVTSAQKNPTAFYLCASTTDGQRGIGGELFFGEGSRLTVL.

The chain employs TRBV7-2 and TRBJ1-6, with 12 bases matching TRBD1. This CDR3 comprises 15 residues. Germline V gene data show CDR1 as SGHTA and CDR2 as FQGNSA. V dropped 5 bases and J dropped 9; count of bases not matched to a gene: 5. CDR3 DNA sequence: TGTGCCAGCAGCCCTGGGACAGGGGGCGGTTCACCCCTCCACTTT. It codes for CASSPGTGGGSPLHF.

The genes are TRBV18 and TRBJ1-1; weak D call: TRBD1 (6 bases). Germline V gene data show CDR1 as KGHSH and CDR2 as LQKENI. The CDR3 consists of 13 residues. Trimming cost V 7 bases and J 0 bases, with 9 bases left between them. In DNA, the CDR3 is TGTGCCAGCTTGACAGGTTTGAACACTGAAGCTTTCTTT. Its protein is CASLTGLNTEAFF.

The chain employs TRBV10-3 and TRBJ2-2, with D unclear. The V gene's germline CDR1 is ENHRY and CDR2 SYGVKD. Trimming stripped 2 bases from V and 7 bases from J, with 5 bases between. This CDR3 is 12 amino acids long. The CDR3 DNA reads as TGTGCCATCAGTGAGCGGGTCGGGGAGCTGTTTTTT. It translates to CAISERVGELFF.

This chain links TRBV7-9 with TRBJ1-3; D ambiguous. Per germline, CDR1 SEHNR and CDR2 FQNEAQ (reference sequence). This CDR3 has 13 amino acids. Trimming pared 2 bases from V and 0 bases from J, leaving 2 bases between. For the CDR3, the DNA is TGTGCCAGCAGCTTACTCTCTGGAAACACCATATATTTT. This encodes CASSLLSGNTIYF.

The genes are TRBV5-1 and TRBJ2-5, with 10 bases identical to TRBD1. V dropped 7 bases and J dropped 5; count of bases not matched to a gene: 11. Germline-derived CDR1 and CDR2 are SGHRS and YFSETQ. CDR3 length equals 15 residues. This CDR3 reads CASRTGTGARETQYF. The CDR3 DNA reads as TGCGCCAGCCGAACCGGGACAGGGGCACGGGAGACCCAGTACTTC. Supplemented by reference TRBV5-1 and TRBJ2-5, the full variable domain reads KAGVTQTPRYLIKTRGQQVTLSCSPISGHRSVSWYQQTPGQGLQFLFEYFSETQRNKGNFPGRFSGRQFSNSRSEMNVSTLELGDSALYLCASRTGTGARETQYFGPGTRLLVL.